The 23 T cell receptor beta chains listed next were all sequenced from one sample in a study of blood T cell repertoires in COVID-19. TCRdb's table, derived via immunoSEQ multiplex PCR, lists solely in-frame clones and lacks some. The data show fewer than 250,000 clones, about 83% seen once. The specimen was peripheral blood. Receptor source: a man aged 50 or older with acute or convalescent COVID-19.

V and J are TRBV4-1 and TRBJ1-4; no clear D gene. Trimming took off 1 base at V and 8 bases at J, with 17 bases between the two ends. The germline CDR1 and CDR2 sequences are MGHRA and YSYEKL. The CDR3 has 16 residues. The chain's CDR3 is CASSQAAKAGYEKLFF. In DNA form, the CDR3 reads TGCGCCAGCAGCCAAGCGGCAAAGGCCGGGTACGAAAAACTGTTTTTT.

DNA of the CDR3: TGCGCCAGCAGCCAAGATATGGTGGCGACAGGGGAGTCCACAGATACGCAGTATTTT. Residues: CASSQDMVATGESTDTQYF. V and J are TRBV4-1 and TRBJ2-3, with TRBD1 identical over 8 bases. Per the germline V gene, CDR1 is MGHRA and CDR2 is YSYEKL. V gave up 0 bases and J gave up 2 bases; unmatched junction bases: 13. CDR3 length: 19 residues.

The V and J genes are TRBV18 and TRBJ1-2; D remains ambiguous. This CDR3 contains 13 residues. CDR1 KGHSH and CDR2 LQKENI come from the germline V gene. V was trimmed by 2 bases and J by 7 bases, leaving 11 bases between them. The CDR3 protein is CASSPSRSSGYTF. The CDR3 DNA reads TGTGCCAGCTCACCATCCAGATCTAGTGGCTACACCTTC.

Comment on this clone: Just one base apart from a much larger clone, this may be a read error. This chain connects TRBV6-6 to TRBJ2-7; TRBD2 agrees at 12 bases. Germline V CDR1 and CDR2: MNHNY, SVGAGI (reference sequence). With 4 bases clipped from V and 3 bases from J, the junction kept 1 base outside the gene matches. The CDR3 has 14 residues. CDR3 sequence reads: CASSSTSGGYEQYF. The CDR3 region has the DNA TGTGCCAGCAGTTCGACTAGCGGGGGCTACGAGCAGTACTTC.

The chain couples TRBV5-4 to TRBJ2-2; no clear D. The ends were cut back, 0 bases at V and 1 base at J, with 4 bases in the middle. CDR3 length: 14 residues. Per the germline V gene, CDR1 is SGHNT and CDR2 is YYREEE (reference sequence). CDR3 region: CASSLVRNTGELFF. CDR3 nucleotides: TGTGCCAGCAGCTTGGTGAGGAACACCGGGGAGCTGTTTTTT.

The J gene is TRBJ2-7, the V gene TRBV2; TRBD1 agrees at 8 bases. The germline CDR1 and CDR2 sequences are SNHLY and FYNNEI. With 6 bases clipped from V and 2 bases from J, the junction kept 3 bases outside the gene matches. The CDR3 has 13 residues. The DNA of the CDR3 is TGTGCCAGCAGGACAGGGGCCGCCTACGAGCAGTACTTC. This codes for CASRTGAAYEQYF. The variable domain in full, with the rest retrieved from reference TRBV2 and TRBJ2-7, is EPEVTQTPSHQVTQMGQEVILRCVPISNHLYFYWYRQILGQKVEFLVSFYNNEISEKSEIFDDQFSVERPDGSNFTLKIRSTKLEDSAMYFCASRTGAAYEQYFGPGTRLTVT.

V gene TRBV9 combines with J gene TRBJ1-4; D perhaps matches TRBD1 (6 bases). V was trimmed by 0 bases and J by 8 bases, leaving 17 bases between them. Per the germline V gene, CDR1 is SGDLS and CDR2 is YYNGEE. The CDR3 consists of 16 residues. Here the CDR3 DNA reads TGTGCCAGCAGCGTAGCCAATGGACAGCTAGCCGAAAAACTGTTTTTT. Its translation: CASSVANGQLAEKLFF.

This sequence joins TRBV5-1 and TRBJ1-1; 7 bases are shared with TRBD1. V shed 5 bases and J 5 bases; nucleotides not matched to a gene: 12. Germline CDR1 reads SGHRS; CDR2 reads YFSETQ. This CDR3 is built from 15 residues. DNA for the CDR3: TGCGCCAGCAGTTCGACAGGGCGGGTGGGGACTGAAGCTTTCTTT. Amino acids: CASSSTGRVGTEAFF.

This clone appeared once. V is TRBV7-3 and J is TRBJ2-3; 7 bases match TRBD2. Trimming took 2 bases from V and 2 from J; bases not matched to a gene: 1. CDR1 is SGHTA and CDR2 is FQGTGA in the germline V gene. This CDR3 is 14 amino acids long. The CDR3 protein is CASSLAGDTDTQYF. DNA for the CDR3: TGTGCCAGCAGCTTAGCGGGAGACACAGATACGCAGTATTTT.

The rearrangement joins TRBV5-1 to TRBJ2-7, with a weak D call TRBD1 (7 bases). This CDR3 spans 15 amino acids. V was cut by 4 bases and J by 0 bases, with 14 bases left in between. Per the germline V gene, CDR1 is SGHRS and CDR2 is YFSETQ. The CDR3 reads CASSPGDRNSYEQYF. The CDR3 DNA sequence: TGCGCCAGCAGCCCGGGGGACAGAAACTCCTACGAGCAGTACTTC.

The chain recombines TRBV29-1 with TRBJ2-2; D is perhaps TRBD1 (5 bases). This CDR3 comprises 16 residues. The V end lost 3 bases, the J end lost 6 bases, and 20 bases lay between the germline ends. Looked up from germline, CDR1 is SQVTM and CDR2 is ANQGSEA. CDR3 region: CSVDTVPRVGSGELFF. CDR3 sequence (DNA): TGCAGCGTTGATACAGTCCCCAGGGTTGGCTCCGGGGAGCTGTTTTTT.

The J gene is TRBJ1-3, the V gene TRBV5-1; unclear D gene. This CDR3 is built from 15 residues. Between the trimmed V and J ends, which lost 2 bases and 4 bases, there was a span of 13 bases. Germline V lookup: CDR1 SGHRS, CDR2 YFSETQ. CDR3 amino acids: CASSFNSPGGNTIYF. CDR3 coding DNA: TGCGCCAGCAGCTTTAACAGCCCCGGCGGAAACACCATATATTTT.

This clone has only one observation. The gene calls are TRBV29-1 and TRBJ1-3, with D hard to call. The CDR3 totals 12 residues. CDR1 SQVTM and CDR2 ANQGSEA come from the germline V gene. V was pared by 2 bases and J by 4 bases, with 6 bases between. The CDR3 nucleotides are TGCAGCGTTGAAAGAGAGGGAAACACCATATATTTT. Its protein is CSVEREGNTIYF.

CDR3 in DNA: TGTGCCAGCAGCTTAAGGTTCGTTCCAGGTTTGAATGGCTATGGCTACACCTTC. This translates into CASSLRFVPGLNGYGYTF. V usage is TRBV7-9 and J usage is TRBJ1-2, with D hard to call. V lost 2 bases, J lost 4 bases, and 23 bases lay in between. CDR3 length: 18 amino acids. Germline V gene lookup returns CDR1 SEHNR and CDR2 FQNEAQ (reference sequence).

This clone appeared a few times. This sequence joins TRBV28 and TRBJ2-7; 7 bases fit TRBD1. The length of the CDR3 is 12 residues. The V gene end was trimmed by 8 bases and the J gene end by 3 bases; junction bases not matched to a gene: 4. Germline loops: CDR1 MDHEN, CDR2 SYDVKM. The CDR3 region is CASGDSHYEQYF. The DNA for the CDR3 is TGTGCCAGCGGGGACAGTCACTACGAGCAGTACTTC.

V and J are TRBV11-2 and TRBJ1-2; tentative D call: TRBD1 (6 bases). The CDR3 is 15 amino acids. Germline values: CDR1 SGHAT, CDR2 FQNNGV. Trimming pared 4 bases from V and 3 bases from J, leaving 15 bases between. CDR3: CASSSTGTLHYGYTF. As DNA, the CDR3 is TGTGCCAGCAGCTCTACAGGGACCCTACACTATGGCTACACCTTC.

CDR3 sequence: CAISDGTGPLNSPLHF. As DNA, the CDR3 is TGTGCCATCAGTGACGGGACAGGGCCCCTGAATTCACCCCTCCACTTT. J is TRBJ1-6 and V is TRBV10-3, with 9 bases lining up with TRBD1. CDR3 size: 16 residues. Trimming at V came to 3 bases and at J to 7 bases, leaving 7 bases not matched to a gene. Looked up from germline, CDR1 is ENHRY and CDR2 is SYGVKD.

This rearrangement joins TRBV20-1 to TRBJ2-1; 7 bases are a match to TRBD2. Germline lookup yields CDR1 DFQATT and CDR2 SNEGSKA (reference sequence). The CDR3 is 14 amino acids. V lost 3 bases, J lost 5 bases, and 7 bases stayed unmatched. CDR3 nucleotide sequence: TGCAGTGCTAGTAGGCTAGCGGTTAACAATGAGCAGTTCTTC. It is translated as CSASRLAVNNEQFF.

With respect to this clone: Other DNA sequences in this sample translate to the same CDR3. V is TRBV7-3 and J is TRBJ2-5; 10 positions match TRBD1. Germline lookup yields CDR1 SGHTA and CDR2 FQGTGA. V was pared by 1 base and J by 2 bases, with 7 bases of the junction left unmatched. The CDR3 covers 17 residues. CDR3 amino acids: CASSLNPDRGPQETQYF. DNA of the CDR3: TGTGCCAGCAGCTTAAATCCCGACAGGGGGCCTCAAGAGACCCAGTACTTC.

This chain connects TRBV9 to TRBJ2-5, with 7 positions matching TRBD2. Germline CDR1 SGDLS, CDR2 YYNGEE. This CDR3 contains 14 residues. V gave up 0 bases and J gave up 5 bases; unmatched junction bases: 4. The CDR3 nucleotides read TGTGCCAGCAGCGTAGTCGGGGGGTGGGAGACCCAGTACTTC. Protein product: CASSVVGGWETQYF.

The CDR3 sequence is CASRRDGPNSPLHF. In DNA form, the CDR3 reads TGTGCCAGCAGGCGGGACGGCCCTAATTCACCCCTCCACTTT. The chain is built from TRBV27 and TRBJ1-6; maybe TRBD1 (5 bases). The CDR3 is made up of 14 amino acids. CDR1 is MNHEY, CDR2 SMNVEV, per germline (reference sequence). V lost 6 bases to trimming and J lost 6 bases, with 12 bases between them.

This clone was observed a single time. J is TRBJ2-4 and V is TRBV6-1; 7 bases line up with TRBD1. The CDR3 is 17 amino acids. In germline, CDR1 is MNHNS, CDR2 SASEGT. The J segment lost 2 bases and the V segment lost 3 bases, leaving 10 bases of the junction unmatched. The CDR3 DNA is TGTGCCAGCAGTGACGCCACAGGGGACCGAACCAAAAACATTCAGTACTTC. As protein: CASSDATGDRTKNIQYF.

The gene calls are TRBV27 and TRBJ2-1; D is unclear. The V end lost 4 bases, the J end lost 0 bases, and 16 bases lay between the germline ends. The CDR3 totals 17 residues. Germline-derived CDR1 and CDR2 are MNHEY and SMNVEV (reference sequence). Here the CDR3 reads CASSSVSILSSYNEQFF. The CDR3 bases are TGTGCCAGCAGTTCCGTTAGTATCTTGAGCTCCTACAATGAGCAGTTCTTC.